These T cell receptor beta chains were read from a single sample in a study of early T cells in non-severe SARS-CoV-2 infection. One entry per CDR3 protein, called by TCRdb with MiXCR from the 5' RACE reads. Of about 50,000 distinct CDR3 sequences listed, roughly a tenth are singletons. Sequenced material: whole blood, taken at baseline. These TCRs come from an adult who was a healthcare worker with PCR-confirmed SARS-CoV-2 infection or an uninfected control (not recorded which). CDR3s include the opening cysteine and the closing phenylalanine or tryptophan. D genes are given only for firm matches. Some rows have no size entry. The others give once, few or many, or a class for an expanded clone.

V gene,J gene,D gene,clone size,CDR3 protein,CDR3 DNA
TRBV21-1,TRBJ2-5,.,many,CASSKHQGEETQYF,TGTGCCAGCAGCAAACACCAGGGAGAAGAGACCCAGTACTTC
TRBV3-1,TRBJ1-1,.,.,CASSLRDLSTEVFF,TGTGCCAGCAGCCTCCGGGACCTCAGCACTGAAGTTTTCTTT
TRBV5-1,TRBJ2-7,TRBD2,.,CASSFVGTSHEQYF,TGCGCCAGCAGCTTTGTCGGGACTAGCCACGAGCAGTACTTC
TRBV27,TRBJ2-2,.,many,CASSLSVGQNTGELFF,TGTGCCAGCAGTTTATCGGTCGGCCAGAACACCGGGGAGCTGTTTTTT
TRBV12-3/TRBV12-4,TRBJ2-1,TRBD1,.,CASSQIPPGQGFFF,TGTGCCAGCAGTCAAATACCTCCGGGACAGGGATTTTTCTTC
TRBV20-1,TRBJ1-5,.,many,CSALEGFSNQPQHF,TGCAGTGCTCTGGAGGGGTTTAGCAATCAGCCCCAGCATTTT
TRBV10-1,TRBJ2-3,TRBD2,.,CASNLAGEDTQYF,TGCGCCAGCAATCTAGCGGGAGAAGATACGCAGTATTTT
TRBV11-2,TRBJ2-2,.,few,CAGEGNTGELFF,TGTGCCGGGGAAGGGAACACCGGGGAGCTGTTTTTT
TRBV12-3/TRBV12-4,TRBJ1-2,.,many,CASSSAGVPPNYGYTF,TGTGCCAGCAGCTCTGCAGGGGTTCCACCTAACTATGGCTACACCTTC
TRBV28,TRBJ2-7,TRBD2,many,CASSDSSGSALEQYF,TGTGCCAGCAGTGACTCGAGCGGGAGTGCCCTCGAGCAGTACTTC